One and the same sample provided the 16 T cell receptor beta chains below, sequenced in a study of cytomegalovirus exposure and HLA in healthy donors. Amplification used 60 Vbeta primers and 13 Jbeta primers. Clones were read by immunoSEQ multiplex PCR, and TCRdb kept only the in-frame ones, dropping some. Seen here are fewer than 180,000 clones, around 74% observed once, and the top ten hold roughly 6%. The sample taken for sequencing was PBMCs. Receptors were obtained from a man between 50 and 59 years old in good health and CMV-seropositive.

The V and J genes are TRBV28 and TRBJ2-2; 8 nucleotides line up with TRBD2. V gave up 9 bases and J gave up 3 bases; unmatched junction bases: 12. Germline lookup yields CDR1 MDHEN and CDR2 SYDVKM. This CDR3 is built from 16 residues. The CDR3: CAREGSGLDDTGELFF. The CDR3 DNA is TGTGCCAGGGAAGGATCGGGACTAGACGACACCGGGGAGCTGTTTTTT. Supplemented by reference TRBV28 and TRBJ2-2, the full variable domain reads DVKVTQSSRYLVKRTGEKVFLECVQDMDHENMFWYRQDPGLGLRLIYFSYDVKMKEKGDIPEGYSVSREKKERFSLILESASTNQTSMYLCAREGSGLDDTGELFFGEGSRLTVL.

This clone was counted only a few times. The chain combines TRBV15 with TRBJ2-7; maybe TRBD2 (5 bases). There are 15 residues in the CDR3. CDR1 is LNHNV, CDR2 YYDKDF, per germline (reference sequence). The V gene lost 0 bases and the J gene lost 7 bases, with 16 bases spanning the gap. CDR3 protein: CATSRDSAATGEQYF. For the CDR3, the DNA is TGTGCCACCAGCAGAGACTCAGCCGCCACGGGGGAGCAGTACTTC.

The chain couples TRBV21-1 to TRBJ1-1. TRBV21-1 is given as a pseudogene. The length of the CDR3 is 15 residues. The CDR3 DNA sequence: TGTGCCAGCAGCAAAGCCCCTCCGGGTTTGCCTGAAGCTTTCTTT. Encoded protein: CASSKAPPGLPEAFF.

The gene calls are TRBV19 and TRBJ1-1; possible D gene TRBD1, 5 bases. This CDR3 is 15 amino acids long. V lost 4 bases to trimming and J lost 5 bases, with 17 bases between them. In germline, CDR1 is LNHDA, CDR2 SQIVND (reference sequence). This CDR3 reads CASSTPGGFLTEAFF. The CDR3 DNA follows: TGTGCCAGTAGTACCCCCGGGGGGTTCTTGACTGAAGCTTTCTTT.

The chain recombines TRBV9 with TRBJ2-7; 11 bases map to TRBD2. The CDR3 consists of 15 residues. The germline CDR1 and CDR2 sequences are SGDLS and YYNGEE. Losses at the gene ends were 1 base for V and 1 base for J; bases not matched to a gene: 1. The DNA for the CDR3 is TGTGCCAGCAGCGTAACTAGCGGGGGTTCCTACGAGCAGTACTTC. Protein product: CASSVTSGGSYEQYF.

The V and J genes are TRBV11-2 and TRBJ1-5; the D is unclear. V shed 2 bases and J shed 0 bases, with 11 bases lying between them. CDR3 length equals 16 residues. From germline, CDR1 is SGHAT and CDR2 FQNNGV. CDR3 amino acids: CASSLSGLNSNQPQHF. The CDR3 region has the DNA TGTGCCAGCAGCTTATCAGGACTTAATAGCAATCAGCCCCAGCATTTT.

J is TRBJ2-7 and V is TRBV28; TRBD2 agrees at 8 bases. The CDR3 extends over 15 amino acids. Germline-derived CDR1 and CDR2 are MDHEN and SYDVKM. V trimming: 5 bases; J trimming: 7 bases; junction bases outside the gene matches: 13. The CDR3 region has the DNA TGTGCCAGCAGTGAACTGACTAGCGAGAGAATGGAGCAGTACTTC. Protein product: CASSELTSERMEQYF.

The chain carries TRBV19 and TRBJ2-7; 10 bases line up with TRBD1. CDR1 is LNHDA and CDR2 is SQIVND in the germline V gene (reference sequence). The CDR3 is 19 amino acids. With V trimmed by 4 bases and J by 1 base, 16 bases remained unmatched. The CDR3: CASSTRTGQGYLGSYEQYF. CDR3 sequence (DNA): TGTGCCAGTAGTACCCGGACGGGACAGGGGTATTTAGGATCCTACGAGCAGTACTTC. Variable domain in full (rest from reference TRBV19 and TRBJ2-7): DGGITQSPKYLFRKEGQNVTLSCEQNLNHDAMYWYRQDPGQGLRLIYYSQIVNDFQKGDIAEGYSVSREKKESFPLTVTSAQKNPTAFYLCASSTRTGQGYLGSYEQYFGPGTRLTVT.

The chain couples TRBV27 to TRBJ2-3; TRBD2 agrees at 14 bases. CDR1 and CDR2 (germline): MNHEY, SMNVEV (reference sequence). This CDR3 has 17 residues. Trimming at V came to 7 bases and at J to 0 bases, leaving 6 bases not matched to a gene. The CDR3 is CASIKWTSGRSTDTQYF. Here the CDR3 DNA reads TGTGCCAGCATCAAGTGGACTAGCGGGAGGAGCACAGATACGCAGTATTTT.

CDR3 in amino acids: CASSEDPAGGGHEQFF. CDR3 nucleotides: TGTGCCAGCAGTGAAGACCCAGCGGGAGGGGGGCATGAGCAGTTCTTC. This chain connects TRBV6-1 to TRBJ2-1; TRBD2 matches at 10 bases. Looked up from germline, CDR1 is MNHNS and CDR2 is SASEGT. The CDR3 is 16 residues long. Losses at the gene ends were 1 base for V and 8 bases for J; bases not matched to a gene: 8.

The chain has TRBV5-1 and TRBJ2-5, with 7 bases fitting TRBD2. CDR1 SGHRS and CDR2 YFSETQ come from the germline V gene. After removal of 4 bases from V and 4 bases from J, the junction contained 10 bases not matched to a gene. The CDR3 totals 15 residues. CDR3 sequence (DNA): TGCGCCAGCAGCCCAAGGACTAGGACTCGAGAGACCCAGTACTTC. Its protein product is CASSPRTRTRETQYF.

Concerning this clone itself: This CDR3 is missing its conserved last phenylalanine or tryptophan, likely due to a read error. The limits of the CDR3 on the DNA are not certain, so only TCRdb's listed CDR3 is given. This rearrangement joins TRBV3-1 (or the pseudogene TRBV3-2) to TRBJ2-7; the D segment call TRBD2 is taken from the table without a DNA check. Germline V gene lookup returns CDR1 LGHDT and CDR2 YNNKEL (reference sequence). The CDR3 is 9 residues long, ends included. The CDR3 protein is CASSPHERR.

The chain combines TRBV2 with TRBJ2-7; TRBD1 might be the D (5 bases). Germline values: CDR1 SNHLY, CDR2 FYNNEI. Between the trimmed V and J ends, which lost 4 bases and 7 bases, there was a span of 11 bases. The length of the CDR3 is 12 residues. The CDR3 sequence is CASSARTIEQYF. CDR3 DNA: TGTGCCAGCAGTGCTCGGACAATTGAGCAGTACTTC.

The gene calls are TRBV4-1 and TRBJ1-6; 7 bases line up with TRBD1. CDR1 is MGHRA and CDR2 is YSYEKL in the germline V gene. The CDR3 consists of 15 residues. Losses at the gene ends were 0 bases for V and 8 bases for J; bases not matched to a gene: 4. The CDR3 sequence is CASSQDYTGDSPLHF. The CDR3 nucleotides read TGCGCCAGCAGCCAAGATTATACAGGGGATTCACCCCTCCACTTT.

The chain is built from TRBV27 and TRBJ2-7; tentatively, D is TRBD1 (5 bases). The CDR3 extends over 15 amino acids. The V end was cut by 5 bases, the J end by 7 bases, with 21 bases between. Germline assignment: CDR1 MNHEY and CDR2 SMNVEV (reference sequence). In DNA form, the CDR3 reads TGTGCCAGCAGTCCCCTAAGACAGCCGCTCCTAGAGCAGTACTTC. Its translation is CASSPLRQPLLEQYF.

V and J are TRBV5-1 and TRBJ2-5; 10 bases map to TRBD1. Germline V gene sequence: CDR1 SGHRS, CDR2 YFSETQ. This CDR3 contains 15 residues. With V trimmed by 9 bases and J by 4 bases, 12 bases remained unmatched. The CDR3 DNA reads as TGCGCCACCAACTCGGCGGGACAGGGGAGAGAGACCCAGTACTTC. This sequence encodes CATNSAGQGRETQYF.